Listed below are T cell receptor beta chains from one sample, sequenced in a study of graft-versus-host responses after intestinal transplantation. Which antigens these TCRs recognize remains unknown. Assay used: immunoSEQ multiplex PCR; TCRdb lists only in-frame clones, some missing. The repertoire holds about 86,000 clones, with around 90% as singletons. Sequences were derived from unstimulated CD4+ T cells sorted from spleen or lymph node cells, sampled before transplant. The source is a human donor who was the organ donor for an intestinal transplant. The CDR3 runs from the conserved cysteine through the conserved F or W.

V gene,J gene,CDR3 length,CDR3 protein
TRBV7-3,TRBJ1-2,14,CASRPARTVYGYTF
TRBV19,TRBJ1-4,15,CASSIGSGDGEKLFF
TRBV30,TRBJ2-1,14,CAWSLGGGAVEQFF
TRBV27,TRBJ1-2,13,CASRWGAGYGYTF
TRBV4-3,TRBJ2-5,13,CASSQRRGGTQYF
TRBV28,TRBJ2-3,15,CASSGRPVNTDTQYF
TRBV28,TRBJ2-3,16,CASSPEREVGTDTQYF
TRBV5-1,TRBJ2-7,12,CASSLTGGEQYF
TRBV10-3,TRBJ2-7,14,CAISPTPDVYEQYF
TRBV5-4,TRBJ1-2,14,CASSFSAGAGDYTF
TRBV10-2,TRBJ2-1,16,CASSEWLGTGFNEQFF
TRBV14,TRBJ1-2,14,CASSNDRGWNGYTF
TRBV6-4,TRBJ1-1,13,CASSLDMNTEAFF
TRBV6-5,TRBJ2-7,13,CASSRHSPYEQYF
TRBV5-1,TRBJ1-1,14,CASSLGDRGDEAFF
TRBV10-3,TRBJ2-3,13,CAISQGSPDTQYF
TRBV19,TRBJ2-5,19,CASSTRPRLRQGWKGAQYF
TRBV4-2,TRBJ2-3,16,CASSQSRTGGTDTQYF
TRBV28,TRBJ1-5,16,CATSPGGRGVNQPQHF
TRBV7-2,TRBJ2-1,17,CASSPSLVVARNNEQFF
TRBV6-1,TRBJ2-1,15,CATRLAGISYNEQFF
TRBV10-1,TRBJ1-1,12,CAIPQGEVEAFF
TRBV18,TRBJ1-4,13,CASSPTGGEKLFF
TRBV27,TRBJ1-2,18,CASSSSGTGGSVGYGYTF
TRBV7-3,TRBJ2-3,14,CASSLGRIPDTQYF
TRBV12-2,TRBJ2-5,16,CASRWEAQGAVETQYF
TRBV11-3,TRBJ2-7,16,CASSLGQGRESYEQYF
TRBV19,TRBJ2-1,15,CASSSSLGRGNEQFF
TRBV28,TRBJ2-7,15,CASSSPGQGPLEQYF
TRBV10-3,TRBJ1-4,17,CAISDRGPLATNEKLFF
TRBV2,TRBJ2-3,12,CASDSWSDTQYF
TRBV5-1,TRBJ2-3,18,CASSPIAGGGGTTDTQYF
TRBV4-3,TRBJ2-7,16,CASSQDWAGGPHEQYF
TRBV9,TRBJ2-2,16,CASSPRTGGGTGELFF
TRBV27,TRBJ1-5,15,CASSRVGGSGQPQHF
TRBV21-1,TRBJ2-7,15,CASSKRGQGTYEQYF
TRBV5-6,TRBJ2-3,14,CASSRTGGAETQYF
TRBV7-9,TRBJ2-7,15,CASSSQAGQGIQQYF
TRBV6-5,TRBJ1-6,15,CASSSSPYRDSPLHF
TRBV7-2,TRBJ1-5,12,CASSLSLEPQHF
TRBV9,TRBJ1-3,16,CASSVGEAFRGNTIYF
TRBV11-2,-,15,CASSLRTGDIYEQYF
TRBV19,TRBJ2-3,17,CASSIDHLGTVTDTQYF
TRBV5-4,TRBJ2-3,16,CASSFVDRVNTDTQYF
TRBV18,TRBJ1-5,16,CASSPQGILSNQPQHF